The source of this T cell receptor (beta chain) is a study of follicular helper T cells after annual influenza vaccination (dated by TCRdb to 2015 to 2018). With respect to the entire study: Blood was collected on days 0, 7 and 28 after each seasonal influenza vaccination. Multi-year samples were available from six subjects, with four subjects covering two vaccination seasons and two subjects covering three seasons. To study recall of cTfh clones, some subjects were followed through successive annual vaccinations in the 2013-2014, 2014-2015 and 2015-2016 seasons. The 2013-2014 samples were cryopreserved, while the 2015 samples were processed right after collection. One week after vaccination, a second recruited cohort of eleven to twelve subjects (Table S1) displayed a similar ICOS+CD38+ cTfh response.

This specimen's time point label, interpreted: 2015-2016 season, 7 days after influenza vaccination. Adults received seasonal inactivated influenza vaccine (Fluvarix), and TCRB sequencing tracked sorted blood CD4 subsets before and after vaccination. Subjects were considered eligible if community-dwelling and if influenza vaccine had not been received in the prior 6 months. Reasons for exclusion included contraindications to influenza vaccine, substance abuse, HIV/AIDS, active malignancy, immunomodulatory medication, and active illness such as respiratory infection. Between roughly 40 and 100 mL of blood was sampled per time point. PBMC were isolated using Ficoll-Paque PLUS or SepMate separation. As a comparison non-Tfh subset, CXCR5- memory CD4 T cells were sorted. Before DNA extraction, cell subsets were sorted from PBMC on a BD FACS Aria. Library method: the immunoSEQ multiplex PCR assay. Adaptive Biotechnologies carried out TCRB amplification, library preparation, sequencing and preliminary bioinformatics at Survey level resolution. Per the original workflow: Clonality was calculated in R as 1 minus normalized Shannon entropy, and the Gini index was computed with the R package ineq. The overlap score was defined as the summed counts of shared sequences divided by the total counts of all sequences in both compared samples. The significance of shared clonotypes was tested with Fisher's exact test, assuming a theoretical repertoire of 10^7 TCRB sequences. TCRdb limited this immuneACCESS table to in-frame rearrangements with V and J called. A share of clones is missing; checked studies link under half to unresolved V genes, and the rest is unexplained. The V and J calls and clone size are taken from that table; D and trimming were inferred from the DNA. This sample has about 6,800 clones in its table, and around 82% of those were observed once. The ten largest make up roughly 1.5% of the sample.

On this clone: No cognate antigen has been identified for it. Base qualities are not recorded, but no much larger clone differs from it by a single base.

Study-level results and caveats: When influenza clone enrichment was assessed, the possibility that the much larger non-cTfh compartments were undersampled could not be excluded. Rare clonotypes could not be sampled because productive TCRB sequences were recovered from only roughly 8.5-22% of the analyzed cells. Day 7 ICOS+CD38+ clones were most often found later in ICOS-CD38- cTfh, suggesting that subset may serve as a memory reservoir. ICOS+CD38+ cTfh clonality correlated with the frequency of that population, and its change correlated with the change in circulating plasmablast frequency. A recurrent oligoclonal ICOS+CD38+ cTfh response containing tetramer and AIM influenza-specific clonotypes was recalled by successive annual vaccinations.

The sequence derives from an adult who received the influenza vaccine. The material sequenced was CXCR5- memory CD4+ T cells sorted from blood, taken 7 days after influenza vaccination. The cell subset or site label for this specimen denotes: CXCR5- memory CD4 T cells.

The DNA is TGTGCCAGCAGTTTAATGGGGGGCGGCACTGAAGCTTTCTTT. Its translation is CASSLMGGGTEAFF. The chain is encoded by TRBV28 joined to TRBJ1-1, with a tentative D gene TRBD1 over 6 matching bases. The CDR3 covers 14 residues, taking in both the cysteine and the phenylalanine. Solely the CDR3 DNA is kept, with 42 bases framed from the first base. At the junction V is shortened by 2 bases and J by 4 bases, with 11 bases in between. Via the germline V gene, CDR1 is MDHEN and CDR2 SYDVKM.